The present T cell receptor beta chain was sequenced within a study of beta chain features in type 1 diabetes. This CDR3 spans 14 amino acids. Per the germline V gene, CDR1 is SQVTM and CDR2 is ANQGSEA. The study reverse transcribed the entire isolated RNA, so it sequenced expressed TCRB transcripts. Clones were read by immunoSEQ multiplex PCR, and TCRdb kept only the in-frame ones, dropping some. The table includes approximately 37,000 clones, approximately 49% detected once. V usage is TRBV29-1 and J usage is TRBJ2-7; 13 bases match TRBD2. The tail of the sequence fits TRBJ2-5 better, so the J call may be wrong. The origin of this receptor is a young woman in good health. The sequencing input was central memory CD4+ T cells from blood. The CDR3 coding sequence is TGCAGCGTGAGTGGACTAGCGGGAGTCGAGACCCAGTACTTC. Protein product: CSVSGLAGVETQYF.